This T cell receptor beta chain was profiled in a study of T-cell memory formation after mild COVID-19. TCRdb reanalysed the 5' RACE reads using MiXCR and keeps one entry per CDR3 protein. This table holds some 260,000 distinct CDR3 sequences, about 16% found once. Germline V gene lookup returns CDR1 GTSNPN and CDR2 SVGIG (reference sequence). V lost 2 bases and J lost 5; bases outside the gene matches: 10. The CDR3 is 16 amino acids. This clonotype was observed a handful of times. The TCR comes from a man younger than 30 who had mild COVID-19 (a few samples of this study predate the infection). Cell type and time point are not known. The sample comprised PBMCs or a T cell subset sorted from them (not recorded which). The chain is built from TRBV30 and TRBJ1-5; 9 nucleotides match TRBD1. In nucleotides, the CDR3 is TGTGCCTGGAGTCCGGGGGGGACAGGGTTTTATCAGCCCCAGCATTTT. This translates into CAWSPGGTGFYQPQHF.